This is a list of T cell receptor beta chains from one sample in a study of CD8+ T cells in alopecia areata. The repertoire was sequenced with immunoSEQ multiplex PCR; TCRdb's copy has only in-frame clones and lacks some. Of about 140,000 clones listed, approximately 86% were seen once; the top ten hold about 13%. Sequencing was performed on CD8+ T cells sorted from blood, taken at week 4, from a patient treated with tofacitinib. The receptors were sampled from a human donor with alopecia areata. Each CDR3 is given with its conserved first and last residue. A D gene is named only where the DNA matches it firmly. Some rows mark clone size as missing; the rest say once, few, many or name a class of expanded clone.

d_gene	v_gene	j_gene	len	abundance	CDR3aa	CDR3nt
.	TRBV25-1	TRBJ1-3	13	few	CASSDGGGNTIYF	TGTGCCAGCAGTGATGGTGGGGGAAACACCATATATTTT
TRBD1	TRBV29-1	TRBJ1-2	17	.	CSVEDTPGQDPNYGYTF	TGCAGCGTTGAAGATACCCCAGGACAGGACCCTAACTATGGCTACACCTTC
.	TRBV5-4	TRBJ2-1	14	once	CASSFRQSYNEQFF	TGTGCCAGCAGCTTTAGACAGTCCTACAATGAGCAGTTCTTC
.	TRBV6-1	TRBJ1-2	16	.	CASSERRIGYNYGYTF	TGTGCCAGCAGTGAAAGGAGAATTGGCTATAACTATGGCTACACCTTC
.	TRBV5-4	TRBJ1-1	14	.	CASSLNSGGTEAFF	TGTGCCAGCAGCTTGAACTCAGGTGGCACTGAAGCTTTCTTT
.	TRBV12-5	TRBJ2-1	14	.	CASGLPTTYNEQFF	TGTGCTAGTGGTTTGCCGACAACCTACAATGAGCAGTTCTTC
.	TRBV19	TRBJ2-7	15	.	CASTPGAVPSYEQYF	TGTGCCAGTACCCCGGGGGCAGTACCTTCCTACGAGCAGTACTTC
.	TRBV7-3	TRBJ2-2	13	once	CASSPGPTGELFF	TGTGCCAGCAGCCCCGGCCCCACCGGGGAGCTGTTTTTT
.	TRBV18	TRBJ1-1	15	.	CASSLRPFKDTEAFF	TGTGCCAGCTCACTACGACCCTTTAAGGACACTGAAGCTTTCTTT
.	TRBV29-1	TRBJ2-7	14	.	CSALITQGGYEQYF	TGCAGCGCCCTGATTACCCAGGGGGGGTACGAGCAGTACTTC
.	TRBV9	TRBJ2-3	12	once	CASSVVGDTQYF	TGTGCCAGCAGCGTAGTGGGGGATACGCAGTATTTT
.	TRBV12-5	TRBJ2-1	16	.	CASGLPPRERGNEQFF	TGTGCTAGTGGTCTACCCCCGCGGGAGAGGGGGAATGAGCAGTTCTTC
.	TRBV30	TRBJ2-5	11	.	CAWSVPETQYF	TGTGCCTGGAGTGTACCCGAGACCCAGTACTTC
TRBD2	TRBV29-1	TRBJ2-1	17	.	CSVEGRPSGGPYNEQFF	TGCAGCGTTGAAGGGCGCCCTAGCGGGGGACCCTACAATGAGCAGTTCTTC
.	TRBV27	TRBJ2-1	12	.	CASNRVGNEQFF	TGTGCCAGCAATCGTGTGGGCAATGAGCAGTTCTTC
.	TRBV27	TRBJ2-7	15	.	CASSVTGHPSYEQYF	TGTGCCAGCAGTGTTACAGGCCACCCGTCCTACGAGCAGTACTTC
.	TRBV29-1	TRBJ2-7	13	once	CSALPRGSNEQYF	TGCAGCGCCCTTCCCAGGGGATCCAACGAGCAGTACTTC
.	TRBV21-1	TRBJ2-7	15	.	CASSKETVEGYEQYF	TGTGCCAGCAGCAAAGAAACGGTAGAGGGGTACGAGCAGTACTTC
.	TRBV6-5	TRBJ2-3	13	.	CASSYSPRDTQYF	TGTGCCAGCAGTTACTCGCCGAGAGATACGCAGTATTTT
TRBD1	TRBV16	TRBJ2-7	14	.	CASSQSGAGGEQYF	TGTGCCAGCAGCCAATCAGGGGCAGGGGGCGAGCAGTACTTC
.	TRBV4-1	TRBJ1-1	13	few	CASRPGEGTEAFF	TGCGCCAGCAGGCCCGGTGAGGGAACTGAAGCTTTCTTT
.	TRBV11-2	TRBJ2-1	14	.	CASRFDSSYNEQFF	TGTGCCAGCAGGTTCGACAGCTCCTACAATGAGCAGTTCTTC
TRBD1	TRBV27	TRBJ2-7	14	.	CASSPIGQVREQYF	TGTGCCAGCAGCCCGATCGGACAGGTACGCGAGCAGTACTTC
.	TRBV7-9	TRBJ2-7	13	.	CASNLLRGDEQYF	TGTGCCAGCAACCTACTTCGAGGAGACGAGCAGTACTTC
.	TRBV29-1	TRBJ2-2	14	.	CSATPLGQNGELFF	TGCAGCGCTACACCTCTCGGGCAGAACGGGGAGCTGTTTTTT
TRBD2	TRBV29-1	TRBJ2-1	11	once	CSVDGRHEQFF	TGCAGCGTTGACGGGAGGCATGAGCAGTTCTTC
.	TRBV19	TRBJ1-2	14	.	CASSIGTSSYGYTF	TGTGCCAGTAGTATCGGGACGTCTTCGTATGGCTACACCTTC
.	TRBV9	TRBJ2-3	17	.	CASSVPLVGGDTDTQYF	TGTGCCAGCAGCGTTCCTCTAGTCGGGGGAGACACAGATACGCAGTATTTT
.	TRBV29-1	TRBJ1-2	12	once	CSVEGSGYGYTF	TGCAGCGTTGAAGGGTCAGGATATGGCTACACCTTC
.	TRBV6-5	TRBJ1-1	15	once	CASSILGFRRTEAFF	TGTGCCAGCAGCATCCTTGGATTTAGGCGCACTGAAGCTTTCTTT
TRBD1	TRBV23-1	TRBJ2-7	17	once	CASSQSGQGDSIYEQYF	TGCGCCAGCAGTCAATCGGGACAGGGGGACTCAATCTACGAGCAGTACTTC
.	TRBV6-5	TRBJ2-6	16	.	CASSYYAGSGANVLTF	TGTGCCAGCAGTTACTACGCGGGATCTGGGGCCAACGTCCTGACTTTC
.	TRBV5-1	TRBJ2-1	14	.	CASSLEGGVGEQFF	TGCGCCAGCAGCTTGGAAGGTGGGGTGGGTGAGCAGTTCTTC
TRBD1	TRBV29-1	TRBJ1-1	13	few	CSATGTGNTEAFF	TGCAGCGCCACCGGGACAGGGAACACTGAAGCTTTCTTT
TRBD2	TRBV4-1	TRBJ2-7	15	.	CASSRLAGASYEQYF	TGCGCCAGCAGCCGACTAGCGGGGGCCTCCTACGAGCAGTACTTC
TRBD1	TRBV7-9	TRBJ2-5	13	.	CASSRDSQETQYF	TGTGCCAGCAGCCGGGACAGCCAAGAGACCCAGTACTTC
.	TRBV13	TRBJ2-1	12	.	CASSPQGSPQFF	TGTGCCAGCAGCCCCCAGGGGAGTCCGCAGTTCTTC
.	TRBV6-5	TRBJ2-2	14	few	CASSYSGGTGELFF	TGTGCCAGCAGTTACTCTGGGGGGACCGGGGAGCTGTTTTTT
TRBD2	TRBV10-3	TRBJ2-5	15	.	CAISALAGGKETQYF	TGTGCCATCAGTGCCCTAGCGGGAGGGAAAGAGACCCAGTACTTC
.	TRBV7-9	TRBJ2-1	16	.	CASSLLWGARVNEQFF	TGTGCCAGCAGCTTATTATGGGGGGCGCGAGTAAATGAGCAGTTCTTC
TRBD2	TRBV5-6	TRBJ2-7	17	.	CASSLGLAGAASYEQYF	TGTGCCAGCAGCTTGGGACTAGCGGGGGCCGCATCCTACGAGCAGTACTTC
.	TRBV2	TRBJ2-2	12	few	CASSGTSGELFF	TGTGCCAGCAGTGGTACTAGCGGGGAGCTGTTTTTT
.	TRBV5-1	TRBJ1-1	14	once	CASSSGRGNTEAFF	TGCGCCAGCAGCTCCGGGAGGGGGAACACTGAAGCTTTCTTT
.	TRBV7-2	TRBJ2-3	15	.	CASSLSVALTDTQYF	TGTGCCAGCAGCTTAAGCGTAGCCCTCACAGATACGCAGTATTTT
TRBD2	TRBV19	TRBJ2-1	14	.	CASSIVAGRNEQFF	TGTGCCAGTAGTATAGTAGCGGGCCGCAATGAGCAGTTCTTC
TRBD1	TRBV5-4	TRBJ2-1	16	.	CASSFPQGASYNEQFF	TGTGCCAGCAGCTTTCCTCAGGGGGCTTCCTACAATGAGCAGTTCTTC
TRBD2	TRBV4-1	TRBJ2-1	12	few	CASSPPGGKQFF	TGCGCCAGCAGCCCACCGGGGGGGAAGCAGTTCTTC
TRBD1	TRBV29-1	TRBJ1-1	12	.	CSAEGARAEAFF	TGCAGCGCTGAGGGGGCTCGGGCTGAAGCTTTCTTT